The 32 T cell receptor beta chains below come from one sample, sequenced in a study of OX40 agonist ivuxolimab in advanced cancers. Repertoires were generated with immunoSEQ multiplex PCR, while TCRdb's copy carries only in-frame clones and drops some. The sample holds about 69,000 clones, roughly 89% seen once. The source material was CD4+ or CD8+ T cells sorted from blood, sampled in a trial of the OX40 agonist ivuxolimab. Receptors originate from an adult with an advanced solid tumor such as melanoma, head and neck, liver or kidney cancer.

The chain employs TRBV28 and TRBJ1-4; possible D gene TRBD1, 6 bases. Germline-derived CDR1 and CDR2 are MDHEN and SYDVKM. V was cut by 5 bases and J by 7 bases, with 26 bases left in between. The CDR3 contains 18 residues. CDR3 amino acids: CASSTYAGGGAYGEKLFF. The CDR3 DNA reads as TGTGCCAGCAGTACATATGCGGGAGGGGGGGCGTACGGTGAAAAACTGTTTTTT.

The chain links TRBV6-5 to TRBJ1-5; 7 bases agree with TRBD1. CDR1 is MNHEY and CDR2 is SVGAGI in the germline V gene. V lost 0 bases and J lost 4; bases outside the gene matches: 3. This CDR3 contains 15 residues. The CDR3 sequence: CASSYSKQGNQPQHF. DNA for the CDR3: TGTGCCAGCAGTTACTCGAAACAGGGGAATCAGCCCCAGCATTTT.

The chain recombines TRBV7-2 with TRBJ2-7; tentative D call: TRBD1 (5 bases). Trimming stripped 1 base from V and 6 bases from J, with 10 bases between. The CDR3 contains 13 residues. From germline, CDR1 is SGHTA and CDR2 FQGNSA. CDR3 loop: CASSLGIRAEQYF. Written as DNA, the CDR3 is TGTGCCAGCAGCTTAGGGATCAGGGCCGAGCAGTACTTC.

J is TRBJ1-5 and V is TRBV4-1; D not resolved. This CDR3 is built from 14 residues. Trimming shortened V by 4 bases and J by 1 base, and 8 bases separated the two germline ends. Per the germline V gene, CDR1 is MGHRA and CDR2 is YSYEKL. DNA for the CDR3: TGCGCCAGCAGCCTGACATGGAGCAATCAGCCCCAGCATTTT. Translation: CASSLTWSNQPQHF.

This rearrangement joins TRBV6-5 to TRBJ2-3, with D perhaps TRBD2 (6 bases). The germline V gene has CDR1 MNHEY and CDR2 SVGAGI. This CDR3 comprises 14 residues. Trimming took 6 bases from V and 5 from J, leaving 15 bases between them. The CDR3 sequence: CASSPSFSGDTQYF. The CDR3 nucleotides are TGTGCCAGCAGCCCCTCCTTTAGCGGAGATACGCAGTATTTT.

J is TRBJ2-7 and V is TRBV10-2, with D perhaps matching TRBD1 (6 bases). Germline V gives CDR1 WSHSY, CDR2 SAAADI. The ends were cut back, 6 bases at V and 5 bases at J, with 14 bases in the middle. CDR3 size: 13 residues. The CDR3, as DNA: TGCGCCAGCAGGTGGCAGGGACATGACGAGCAGTACTTC. This gives the protein CASRWQGHDEQYF.

V usage is TRBV10-1 and J usage is TRBJ2-7, with a tentative D call TRBD2 (5 bases). This CDR3 is built from 12 residues. V lost 7 bases and J 5 bases, leaving 12 bases between the germline ends. CDR1 and CDR2 from the germline V gene are WNHNN and SYGVQD (reference sequence). CDR3 in amino acids: CASTDGLNEQYF. CDR3 nucleotides: TGCGCCAGCACGGACGGACTTAACGAGCAGTACTTC.

J is TRBJ2-1 and V is TRBV6-1; 11 bases align to TRBD1. The CDR3 runs 16 residues. The V and J ends lost 4 bases and 2 bases, in that order; junction bases with no gene match: 4. Per germline, CDR1 MNHNS and CDR2 SASEGT. CDR3 in amino acids: CASSGRTGGAYNEQFF. The CDR3 DNA reads as TGTGCCAGCAGTGGGCGGACAGGGGGCGCCTACAATGAGCAGTTCTTC.

The table lists this clone with a few counts. The chain recombines TRBV7-3 with TRBJ2-5; tentative D call: TRBD1 (5 bases). V was cut by 2 bases and J by 3 bases, with 7 bases left in between. CDR1 SGHTA and CDR2 FQGTGA come from the germline V gene. This CDR3 spans 13 amino acids. This chain's CDR3 is CASSLGQKETQYF. CDR3 nucleotide sequence: TGTGCCAGCAGCTTAGGACAAAAAGAGACCCAGTACTTC.

The rearrangement uses TRBV5-4 and TRBJ2-5; D may be TRBD2 (6 bases). The CDR3 is made up of 15 amino acids. Germline V gene lookup returns CDR1 SGHNT and CDR2 YYREEE (reference sequence). The V end was cut by 4 bases, the J end by 2 bases, with 15 bases between. The CDR3 DNA is TGTGCCAGCAGCAATAGCGGACCCGTTCAAGAGACCCAGTACTTC. The encoded protein is CASSNSGPVQETQYF.

This sequence joins TRBV11-3 and TRBJ2-1, with TRBD2 identical over 10 bases. With V trimmed by 5 bases and J by 3 bases, 4 bases remained unmatched. Germline V gene lookup returns CDR1 SGHNT and CDR2 YENEEA. This CDR3 contains 15 residues. CDR3 bases: TGTGCCAGCAGCCCCGGACTAGCGGACTACAATGAGCAGTTCTTC. The encoded protein is CASSPGLADYNEQFF.

J is TRBJ1-5 and V is TRBV6-1, with D hard to call. Trimming cost V 0 bases and J 8 bases, with 2 bases left between them. Germline lookup yields CDR1 MNHNS and CDR2 SASEGT. The CDR3 sequence is 11 residues long. The CDR3 DNA follows: TGTGCCAGCAGTGAAGCAAAGCCCCAGCATTTT. Translation gives CASSEAKPQHF.

The CDR3 nucleotides read TGTGCCAGCAGCCATAGCGGGAGAGGAGTCAGTGAGCAGTTCTTC. Residues: CASSHSGRGVSEQFF. This sequence joins TRBV7-3 and TRBJ2-1; 9 positions agree with TRBD2. The CDR3 length is 15 residues. Germline V gene lookup returns CDR1 SGHTA and CDR2 FQGTGA. The junction had 11 bases not matched to a gene; V was cut back by 5 bases and J by 9 bases.

The gene calls are TRBV13 and TRBJ1-1; D gene uncertain. V was trimmed by 5 bases and J by 0 bases, leaving 16 bases between them. The germline CDR1 and CDR2 sequences are PRHDT and FYEKMQ (reference sequence). This CDR3 is 16 amino acids long. CDR3 nucleotide sequence: TGTGCCAGCAGCCCCCACGGGATTAGGGTGAACACTGAAGCTTTCTTT. Encoded protein: CASSPHGIRVNTEAFF.

The V gene is TRBV4-2, the J gene TRBJ2-2; TRBD1 aligns across 11 bases. The CDR3 runs to 16 residues. Germline CDR1 reads LGHNA; CDR2 reads YNFKEQ. V lost 4 bases and J lost 5; bases outside the gene matches: 6. The CDR3 nucleotides read TGTGCCAGCAGCCTGACCGGGACAGGGGGGACCGGGGAGCTGTTTTTT. Its protein is CASSLTGTGGTGELFF.

The chain combines TRBV18 with TRBJ1-5; TRBD1 is a possible D gene (5 bases). The germline gives CDR1 KGHSH, CDR2 LQKENI. With 4 bases removed from V and 1 base from J, the gap between germline ends came to 11 bases. The CDR3 runs to 15 residues. The CDR3 sequence is CASSQGIGSNQPQHF. The CDR3 DNA is TGTGCCAGCTCACAGGGGATTGGGAGCAATCAGCCCCAGCATTTT.

The chain has TRBV27 and TRBJ2-7; 8 positions match TRBD1. Trimming removed 5 bases from V and 5 bases from J; junction bases left unmatched: 11. Germline V gene lookup returns CDR1 MNHEY and CDR2 SMNVEV (reference sequence). The CDR3 is 15 residues long. The CDR3 reads CASSLWDRYGDEQYF. The CDR3, as DNA: TGTGCCAGCAGTCTATGGGACAGGTACGGGGACGAGCAGTACTTC.

The chain joins TRBV7-9 to TRBJ2-1; D is uncertain. Germline assignment: CDR1 SEHNR and CDR2 FQNEAQ (reference sequence). The CDR3 covers 15 residues. V was clipped by 1 base and J by 0 bases, with 7 bases between them. This CDR3 reads CASSLGVSSYNEQFF. CDR3 bases: TGTGCCAGCAGCTTAGGCGTTAGCTCCTACAATGAGCAGTTCTTC.

By sample fraction, this clone is large. The CDR3 bases are TGTGCCAGCACGGCGACTAGCGCACAAGCCCACGAGCAGTACTTC. Its translation is CASTATSAQAHEQYF. The chain recombines TRBV7-9 with TRBJ2-7; the match to TRBD2 covers 8 bases. The CDR3 contains 15 residues. Germline CDR1 and CDR2: SEHNR and FQNEAQ (reference sequence). V lost 7 bases to trimming and J lost 5 bases; unmatched junction nucleotides: 13.

V and J are TRBV18 and TRBJ2-7; no definite D call. The CDR3 has 11 residues. Trimming pared 4 bases from V and 3 bases from J, leaving 4 bases between. CDR1 KGHSH and CDR2 LQKENI come from the germline V gene. CDR3 amino acids: CASSLDYEQYF. The DNA of the CDR3 is TGTGCCAGCTCACTCGACTACGAGCAGTACTTC. Using reference TRBV18 and TRBJ2-7 for the parts outside the CDR3, the full variable domain is NAGVMQNPRHLVRRRGQEARLRCSPMKGHSHVYWYRQLPEEGLKFMVYLQKENIIDESGMPKERFSAEFPKEGPSILRIQQVVRGDSAAYFCASSLDYEQYFGPGTRLTVT.

The chain recombines TRBV28 with TRBJ2-6; D is unclear. V lost 4 bases to trimming and J lost 1 base, with 8 bases between them. There are 15 residues in the CDR3. Germline lookup yields CDR1 MDHEN and CDR2 SYDVKM. The CDR3 nucleotides are TGTGCCAGCAGTTCCCAAGGGTCTGGGGCCAACGTCCTGACTTTC. Amino acids: CASSSQGSGANVLTF.

The rearrangement links TRBV7-8 to TRBJ1-1, with 8 bases aligning to TRBD1. CDR1 and CDR2 from the germline V gene are SGHVS and FQNEAQ. The CDR3 totals 18 residues. The J segment lost 1 base and the V segment lost 0 bases, leaving 10 bases of the junction unmatched. As DNA, the CDR3 is TGTGCCAGCAGCTTAGCCTCCAGGGGGCAGGGGCGGAACACTGAAGCTTTCTTT. This sequence encodes CASSLASRGQGRNTEAFF.

A word on this clone: Germline and junction disagree at one end, which may indicate a read error. The chain links TRBV7-7 to TRBJ2-1; D remains unclear. Germline V gene sequence: CDR1 SSHAT, CDR2 FNYEAQ (reference sequence). This CDR3 is built from 13 residues. Here the CDR3 reads CASSPGSINEQFF. The CDR3 DNA follows: TGTGCTAGCAGCCCGGGCAGTATTAACGAGCAGTTCTTC.

This chain connects TRBV6-6 to TRBJ2-1; 7 bases are a match to TRBD1. Germline V lookup: CDR1 MNHNY, CDR2 SVGAGI (reference sequence). The CDR3 sequence is 16 residues long. V shed 2 bases and J 4 bases; nucleotides not matched to a gene: 8. CDR3 in amino acids: CASSYVRGQVYNEQFF. CDR3 coding DNA: TGTGCCAGCAGTTACGTTAGGGGGCAAGTATACAATGAGCAGTTCTTC.

The chain is built from TRBV10-3 and TRBJ2-2; 9 nucleotides align to TRBD1. Trimming removed 3 bases from V and 4 bases from J; junction bases left unmatched: 6. Germline V lookup: CDR1 ENHRY, CDR2 SYGVKD. The CDR3 loop spans 16 amino acids. CDR3 protein: CAISDPGQGVTGELFF. As DNA, the CDR3 is TGTGCCATCAGTGACCCGGGACAGGGCGTCACCGGGGAGCTGTTTTTT.

This chain joins TRBV28 and TRBJ2-2, with D tentatively TRBD2 (5 bases). Germline assignment: CDR1 MDHEN and CDR2 SYDVKM. Trimming pared 3 bases from V and 5 bases from J, leaving 13 bases between. The CDR3 sequence is 15 residues long. The CDR3 coding sequence is TGTGCCAGCAGTTTGGGTGGGAGTTCTACCGGGGAGCTGTTTTTT. This encodes CASSLGGSSTGELFF.

V and J are TRBV6-5 and TRBJ1-2, with D unclear. Trimming removed 0 bases at V and 7 bases at J, with 15 bases between. The CDR3 sequence is 15 residues long. CDR1 and CDR2 from the germline V gene are MNHEY and SVGAGI. The CDR3 loop reads CASSYSILSGFGYTF. The DNA for the CDR3 is TGTGCCAGCAGTTACTCGATACTTTCCGGGTTTGGCTACACCTTC.

The V gene is TRBV5-1, the J gene TRBJ2-7; either TRBD1 or TRBD2 may fit D (5 bases each). The CDR3 covers 14 residues. Trimming removed 2 bases at V and 2 bases at J, with 11 bases between. Germline V CDR1 and CDR2: SGHRS, YFSETQ. CDR3 DNA: TGCGCCAGCAGCTTTCTGGGACGAACCTACGAGCAGTACTTC. Translation: CASSFLGRTYEQYF. Together with reference TRBV5-1 and TRBJ2-7, the CDR3 gives the full variable domain: KAGVTQTPRYLIKTRGQQVTLSCSPISGHRSVSWYQQTPGQGLQFLFEYFSETQRNKGNFPGRFSGRQFSNSRSEMNVSTLELGDSALYLCASSFLGRTYEQYFGPGTRLTVT.

The rearrangement links TRBV7-2 to TRBJ1-2; TRBD1 is a possible D gene (6 bases). V dropped 6 bases and J dropped 0 bases, with 14 bases sitting between them. CDR3 length equals 15 residues. Germline CDR1 is SGHTA and CDR2 is FQGNSA. CDR3 sequence: CASSYRTVSNYGYTF. CDR3 DNA: TGTGCCAGCAGTTATCGGACAGTTTCTAACTATGGCTACACCTTC.

The chain combines TRBV18 with TRBJ1-1; the D gene is possibly TRBD1 (5 bases). CDR1 is KGHSH and CDR2 is LQKENI in the germline V gene. This CDR3 comprises 13 residues. Trimming took 6 bases from V and 5 from J, leaving 13 bases between them. CDR3 nucleotide sequence: TGTGCCAGCTCTCAACAGGACGGTACTGAAGCTTTCTTT. Translating gives CASSQQDGTEAFF.

The chain recombines TRBV18 with TRBJ2-2, with D perhaps matching TRBD1 or TRBD2 (5 bases each). Germline-derived CDR1 and CDR2 are KGHSH and LQKENI. Trimming took 0 bases from V and 4 from J, leaving 9 bases between them. CDR3 length equals 15 residues. In DNA form, the CDR3 reads TGTGCCAGCTCACCACCGGGACGGGGCACCGGGGAGCTGTTTTTT. Its translation is CASSPPGRGTGELFF.

The chain combines TRBV2 with TRBJ1-5, with D maybe TRBD1 (5 bases). Trimming stripped 4 bases from V and 5 bases from J, with 12 bases between. Per germline, CDR1 SNHLY and CDR2 FYNNEI. The CDR3 has 14 residues. The chain's CDR3 is CASSGAGRDQPQHF. The DNA of the CDR3 is TGTGCCAGCAGTGGAGCTGGCAGGGATCAGCCCCAGCATTTT. The whole variable domain, remainder taken from reference TRBV2 and TRBJ1-5, is EPEVTQTPSHQVTQMGQEVILRCVPISNHLYFYWYRQILGQKVEFLVSFYNNEISEKSEIFDDQFSVERPDGSNFTLKIRSTKLEDSAMYFCASSGAGRDQPQHFGDGTRLSIL.